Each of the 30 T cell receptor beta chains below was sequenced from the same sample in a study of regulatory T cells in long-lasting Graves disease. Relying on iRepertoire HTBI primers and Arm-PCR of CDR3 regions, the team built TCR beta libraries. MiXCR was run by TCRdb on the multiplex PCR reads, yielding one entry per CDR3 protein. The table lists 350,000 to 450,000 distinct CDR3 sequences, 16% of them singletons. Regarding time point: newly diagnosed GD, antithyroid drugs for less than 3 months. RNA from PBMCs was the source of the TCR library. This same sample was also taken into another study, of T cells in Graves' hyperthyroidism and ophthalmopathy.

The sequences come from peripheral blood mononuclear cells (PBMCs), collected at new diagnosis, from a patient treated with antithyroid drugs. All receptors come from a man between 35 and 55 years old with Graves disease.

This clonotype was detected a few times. The chain's CDR3 is CASSQLAGGHQETQYF. CDR3 sequence (DNA): TGTGCCAGCAGCCAACTAGCGGGGGGGCACCAAGAGACCCAGTACTTC. The chain is built from TRBV7-9 and TRBJ2-5; the match to TRBD2 covers 13 bases. V lost 5 bases, J lost 0 bases, and 3 bases stayed unmatched. There are 16 residues in the CDR3. Germline V gene sequence: CDR1 SEHNR, CDR2 FQNEAQ (reference sequence).

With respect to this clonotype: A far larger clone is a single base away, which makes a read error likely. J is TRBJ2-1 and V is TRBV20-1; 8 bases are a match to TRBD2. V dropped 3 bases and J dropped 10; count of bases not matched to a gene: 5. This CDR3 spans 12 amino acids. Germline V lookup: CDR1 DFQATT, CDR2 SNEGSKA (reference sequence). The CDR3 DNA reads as TGCAGTGCTAGCGGGGGGGCCTACGAGCAGTTCTTC. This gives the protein CSASGGAYEQFF.

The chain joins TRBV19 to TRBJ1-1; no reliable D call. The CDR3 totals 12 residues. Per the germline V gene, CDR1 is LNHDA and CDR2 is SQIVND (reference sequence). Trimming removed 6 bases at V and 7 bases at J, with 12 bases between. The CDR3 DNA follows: TGTGCCAGTAGCCGCGGGGTCCGTGAAGCTTTCTTT. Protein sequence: CASSRGVREAFF.

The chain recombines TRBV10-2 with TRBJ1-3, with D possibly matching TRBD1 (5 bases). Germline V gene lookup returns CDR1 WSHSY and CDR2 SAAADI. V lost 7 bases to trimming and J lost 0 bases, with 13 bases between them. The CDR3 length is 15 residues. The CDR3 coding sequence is TGCGCCAGCAAGTCCGGGACGGGCTCTGGAAACACCATATATTTT. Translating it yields CASKSGTGSGNTIYF.

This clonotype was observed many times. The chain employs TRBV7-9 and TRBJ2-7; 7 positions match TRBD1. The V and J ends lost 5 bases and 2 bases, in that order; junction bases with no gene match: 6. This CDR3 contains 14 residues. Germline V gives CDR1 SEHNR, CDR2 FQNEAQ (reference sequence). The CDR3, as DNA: TGTGCCAGCAGCACACAGGGGACCCCCTACGAGCAGTACTTC. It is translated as CASSTQGTPYEQYF.

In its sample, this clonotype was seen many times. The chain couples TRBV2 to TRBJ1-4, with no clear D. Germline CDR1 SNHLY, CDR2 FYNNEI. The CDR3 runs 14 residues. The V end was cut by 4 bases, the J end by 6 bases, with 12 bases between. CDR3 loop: CASSVQLIDEKLFF. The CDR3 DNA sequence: TGTGCCAGCAGTGTCCAGTTAATTGATGAAAAACTGTTTTTT.

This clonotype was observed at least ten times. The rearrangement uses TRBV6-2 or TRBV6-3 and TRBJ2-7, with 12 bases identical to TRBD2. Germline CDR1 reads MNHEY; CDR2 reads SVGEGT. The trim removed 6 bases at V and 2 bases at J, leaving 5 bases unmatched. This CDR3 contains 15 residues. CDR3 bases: TGTGCCAGCAGAGGACTAGCGGGGATCACCTACGAGCAGTACTTC. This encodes CASRGLAGITYEQYF.

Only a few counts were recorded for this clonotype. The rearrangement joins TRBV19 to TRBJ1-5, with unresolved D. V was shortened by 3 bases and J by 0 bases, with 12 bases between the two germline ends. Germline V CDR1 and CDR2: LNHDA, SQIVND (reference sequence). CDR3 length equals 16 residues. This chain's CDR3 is CASSIRQIYSNQPQHF. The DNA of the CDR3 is TGTGCCAGTAGTATCCGGCAAATTTATAGCAATCAGCCCCAGCATTTT.

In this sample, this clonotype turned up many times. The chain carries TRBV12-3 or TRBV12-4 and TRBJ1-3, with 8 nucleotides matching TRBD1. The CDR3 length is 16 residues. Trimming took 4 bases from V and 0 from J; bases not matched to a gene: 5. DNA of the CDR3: TGTGCCAGCAGTTCACCGGACAGGGTCTCTGGAAACACCATATATTTT. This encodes CASSSPDRVSGNTIYF.

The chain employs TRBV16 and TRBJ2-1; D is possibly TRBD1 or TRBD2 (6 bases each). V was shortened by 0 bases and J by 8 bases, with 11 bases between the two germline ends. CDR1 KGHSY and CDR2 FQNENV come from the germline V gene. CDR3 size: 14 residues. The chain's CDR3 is CASSQSGGIHEQFF. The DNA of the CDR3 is TGTGCCAGCAGCCAATCAGGGGGGATCCATGAGCAGTTCTTC.

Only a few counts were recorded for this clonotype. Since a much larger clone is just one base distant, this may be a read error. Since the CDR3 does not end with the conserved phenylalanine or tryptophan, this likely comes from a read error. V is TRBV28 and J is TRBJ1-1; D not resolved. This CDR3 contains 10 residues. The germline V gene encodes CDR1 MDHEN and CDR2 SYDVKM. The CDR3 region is CASFMTEAFL. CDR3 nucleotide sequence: TGTGCATCTTTTATGACTGAAGCTTTCCTT.

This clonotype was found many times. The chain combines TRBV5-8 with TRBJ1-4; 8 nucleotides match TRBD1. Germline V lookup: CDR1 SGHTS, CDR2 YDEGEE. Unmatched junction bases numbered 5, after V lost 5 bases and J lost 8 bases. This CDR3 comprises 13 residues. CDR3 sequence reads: CASRRTGTEKLFF. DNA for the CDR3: TGTGCCAGCAGAAGGACAGGGACGGAAAAACTGTTTTTT.

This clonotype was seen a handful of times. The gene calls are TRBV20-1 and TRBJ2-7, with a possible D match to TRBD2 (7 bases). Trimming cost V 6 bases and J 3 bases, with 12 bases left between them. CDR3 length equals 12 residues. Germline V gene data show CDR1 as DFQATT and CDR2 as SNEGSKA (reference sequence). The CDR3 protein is CSAWGGLYEQYF. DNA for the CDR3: TGCAGTGCGTGGGGGGGCCTCTACGAGCAGTACTTC.

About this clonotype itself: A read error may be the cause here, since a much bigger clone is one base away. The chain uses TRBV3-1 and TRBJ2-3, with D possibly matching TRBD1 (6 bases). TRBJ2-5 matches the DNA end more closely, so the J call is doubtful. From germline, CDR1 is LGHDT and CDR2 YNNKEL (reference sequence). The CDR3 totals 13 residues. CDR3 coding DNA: TGTGTCAGCAGCCTTGGACAGTTACAGACCCAGTACTTC. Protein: CVSSLGQLQTQYF.

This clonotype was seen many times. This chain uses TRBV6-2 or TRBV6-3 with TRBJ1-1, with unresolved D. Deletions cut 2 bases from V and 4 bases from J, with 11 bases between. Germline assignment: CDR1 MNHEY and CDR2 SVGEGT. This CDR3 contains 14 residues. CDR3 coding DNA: TGTGCCAGCAGTTACGGCAGAACAATCACTGAAGCTTTCTTT. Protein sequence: CASSYGRTITEAFF.

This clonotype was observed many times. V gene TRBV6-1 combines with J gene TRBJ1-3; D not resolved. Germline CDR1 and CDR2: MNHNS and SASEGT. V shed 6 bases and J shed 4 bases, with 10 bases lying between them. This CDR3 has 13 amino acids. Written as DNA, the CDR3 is TGTGCCAGCAGCGCCAACGTAGGAAACACCATATATTTT. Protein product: CASSANVGNTIYF.

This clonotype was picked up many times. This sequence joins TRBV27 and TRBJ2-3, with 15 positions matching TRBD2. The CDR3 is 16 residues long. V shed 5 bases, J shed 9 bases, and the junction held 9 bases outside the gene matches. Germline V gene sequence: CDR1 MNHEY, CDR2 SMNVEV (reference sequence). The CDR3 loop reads CASSGGLAGGRNTQYF. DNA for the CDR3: TGTGCCAGCAGTGGTGGACTAGCGGGGGGGCGGAACACGCAGTATTTT.

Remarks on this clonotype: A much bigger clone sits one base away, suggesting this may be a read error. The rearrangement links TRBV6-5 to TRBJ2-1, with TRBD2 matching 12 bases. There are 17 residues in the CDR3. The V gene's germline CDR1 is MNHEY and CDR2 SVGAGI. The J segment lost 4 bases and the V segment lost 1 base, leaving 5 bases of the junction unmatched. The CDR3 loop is CASSYWASGGAYNEQFF. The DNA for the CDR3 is TGTGCCAGCAGTTACTGGGCTAGCGGGGGGGCTTACAATGAGCAGTTCTTC.

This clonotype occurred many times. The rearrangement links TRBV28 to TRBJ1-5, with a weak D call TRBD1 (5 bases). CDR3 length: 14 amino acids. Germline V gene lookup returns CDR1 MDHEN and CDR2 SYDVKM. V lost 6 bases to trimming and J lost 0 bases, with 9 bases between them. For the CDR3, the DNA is TGTGCCAGCAGGCAGGGACTTAGCAATCAGCCCCAGCATTTT. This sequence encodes CASRQGLSNQPQHF.

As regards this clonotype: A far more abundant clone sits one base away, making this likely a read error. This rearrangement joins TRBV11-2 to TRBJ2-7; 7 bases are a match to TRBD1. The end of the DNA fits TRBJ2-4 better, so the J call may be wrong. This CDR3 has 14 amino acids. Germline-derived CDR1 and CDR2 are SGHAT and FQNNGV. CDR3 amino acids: CASSSSGQGDIQYF. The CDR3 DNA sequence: TGTGCCAGCAGCTCTTCGGGTCAGGGGGACATTCAGTACTTC.

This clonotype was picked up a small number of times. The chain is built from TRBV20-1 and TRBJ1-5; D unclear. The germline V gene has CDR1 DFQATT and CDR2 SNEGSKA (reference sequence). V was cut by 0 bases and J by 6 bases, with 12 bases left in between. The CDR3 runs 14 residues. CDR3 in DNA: TGCAGTGCTAGAGATGAGTCCCGAACTCAGCCCCAGCATTTT. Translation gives CSARDESRTQPQHF.

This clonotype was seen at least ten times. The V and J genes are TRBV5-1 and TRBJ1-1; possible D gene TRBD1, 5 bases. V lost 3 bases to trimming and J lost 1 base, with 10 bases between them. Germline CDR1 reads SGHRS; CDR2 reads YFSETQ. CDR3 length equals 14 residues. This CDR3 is CASSSDRTNTEAFF. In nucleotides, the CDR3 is TGCGCCAGCAGCTCAGACAGAACGAACACTGAAGCTTTCTTT.

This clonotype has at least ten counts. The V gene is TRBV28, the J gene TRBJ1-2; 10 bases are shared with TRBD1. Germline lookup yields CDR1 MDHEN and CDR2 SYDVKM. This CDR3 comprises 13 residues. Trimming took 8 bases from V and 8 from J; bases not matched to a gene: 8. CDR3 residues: CASQGTGERGYTF. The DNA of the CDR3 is TGTGCCAGCCAAGGGACAGGGGAGCGGGGCTACACCTTC.

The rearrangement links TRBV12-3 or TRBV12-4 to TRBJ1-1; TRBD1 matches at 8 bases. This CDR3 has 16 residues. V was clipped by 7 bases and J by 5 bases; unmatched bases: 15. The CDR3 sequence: CASTSPGRQGKTEAFF. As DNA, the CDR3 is TGTGCCAGCACCTCCCCTGGGAGACAGGGGAAAACTGAAGCTTTCTTT.

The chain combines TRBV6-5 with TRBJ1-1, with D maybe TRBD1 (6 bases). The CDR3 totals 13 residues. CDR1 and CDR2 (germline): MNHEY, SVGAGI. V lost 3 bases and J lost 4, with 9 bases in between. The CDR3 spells CASSYRGATEAFF. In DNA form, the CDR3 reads TGTGCCAGCAGTTATAGGGGGGCCACTGAAGCTTTCTTT.

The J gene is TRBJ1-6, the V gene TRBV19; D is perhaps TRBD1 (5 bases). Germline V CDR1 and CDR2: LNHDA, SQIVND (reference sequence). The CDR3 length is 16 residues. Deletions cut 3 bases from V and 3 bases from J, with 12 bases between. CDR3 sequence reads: CASSMTGGNYNSPLHF. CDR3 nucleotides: TGTGCCAGTAGTATGACCGGGGGAAACTATAATTCACCCCTCCACTTT.

The CDR3 spells CSAAKNIQYF. The CDR3 DNA sequence: TGCAGTGCAGCCAAAAACATTCAGTACTTC. The chain employs TRBV20-1 and TRBJ2-4; no clear D. This CDR3 region has 10 residues. With 6 bases removed from V and 0 bases from J, the gap between germline ends came to 0 bases. Germline CDR1 reads DFQATT; CDR2 reads SNEGSKA (reference sequence).

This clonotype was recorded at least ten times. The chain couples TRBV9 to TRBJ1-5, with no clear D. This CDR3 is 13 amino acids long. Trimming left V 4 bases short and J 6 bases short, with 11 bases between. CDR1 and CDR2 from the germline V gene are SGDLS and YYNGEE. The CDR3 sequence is CASSPQAGQPQHF. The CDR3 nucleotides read TGTGCCAGCAGCCCCCAGGCGGGTCAGCCCCAGCATTTT.

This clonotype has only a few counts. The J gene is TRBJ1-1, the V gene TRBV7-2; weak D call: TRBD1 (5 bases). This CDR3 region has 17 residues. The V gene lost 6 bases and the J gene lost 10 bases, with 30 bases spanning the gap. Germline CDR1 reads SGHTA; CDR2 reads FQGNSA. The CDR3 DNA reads TGTGCCAGCAGTTCGGGGGGTCGGGCAGACCCCTTGATCGGAGCTTTCTTT. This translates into CASSSGGRADPLIGAFF.

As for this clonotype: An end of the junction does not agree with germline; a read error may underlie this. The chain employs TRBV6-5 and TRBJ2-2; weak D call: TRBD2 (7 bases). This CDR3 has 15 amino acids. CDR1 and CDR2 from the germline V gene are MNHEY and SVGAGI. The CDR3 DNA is TGTGCCAGCAGTTACGGCGGGGGCCGCACCGGGGAGCTGTCTTTT. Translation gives CASSYGGGRTGELSF.